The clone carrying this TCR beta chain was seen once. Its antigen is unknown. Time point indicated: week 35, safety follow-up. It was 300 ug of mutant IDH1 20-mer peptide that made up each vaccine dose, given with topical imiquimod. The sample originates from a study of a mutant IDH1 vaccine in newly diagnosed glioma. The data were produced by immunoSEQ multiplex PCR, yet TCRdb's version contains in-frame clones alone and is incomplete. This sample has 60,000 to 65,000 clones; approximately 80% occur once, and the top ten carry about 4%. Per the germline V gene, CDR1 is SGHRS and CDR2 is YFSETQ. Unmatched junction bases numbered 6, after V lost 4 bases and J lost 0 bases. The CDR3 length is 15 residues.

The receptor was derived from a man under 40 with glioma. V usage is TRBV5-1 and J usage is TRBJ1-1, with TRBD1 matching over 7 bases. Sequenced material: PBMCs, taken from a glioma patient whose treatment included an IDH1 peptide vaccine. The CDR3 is CASSPRDRLNTEAFF. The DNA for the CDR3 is TGCGCCAGCAGCCCCCGGGACAGACTGAACACTGAAGCTTTCTTT.